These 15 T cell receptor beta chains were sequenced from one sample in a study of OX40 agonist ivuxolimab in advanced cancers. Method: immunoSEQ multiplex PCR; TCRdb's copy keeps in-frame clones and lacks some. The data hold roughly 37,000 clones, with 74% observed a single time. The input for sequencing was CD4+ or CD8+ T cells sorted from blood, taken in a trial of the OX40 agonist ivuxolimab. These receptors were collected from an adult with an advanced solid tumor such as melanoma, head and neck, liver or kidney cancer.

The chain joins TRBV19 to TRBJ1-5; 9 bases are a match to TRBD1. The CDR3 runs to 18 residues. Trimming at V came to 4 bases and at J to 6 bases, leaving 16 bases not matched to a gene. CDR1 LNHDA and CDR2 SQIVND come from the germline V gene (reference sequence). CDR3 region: CASSTSRTGGARGQPQHF. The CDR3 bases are TGTGCCAGTAGTACTTCCAGAACAGGGGGCGCAAGGGGTCAGCCCCAGCATTTT.

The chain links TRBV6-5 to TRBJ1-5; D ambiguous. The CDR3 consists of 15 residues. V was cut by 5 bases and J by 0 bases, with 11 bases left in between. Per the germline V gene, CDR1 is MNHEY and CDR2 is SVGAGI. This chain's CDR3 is CASSTARNSNQPQHF. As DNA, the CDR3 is TGTGCCAGCAGTACCGCCCGAAATAGCAATCAGCCCCAGCATTTT.

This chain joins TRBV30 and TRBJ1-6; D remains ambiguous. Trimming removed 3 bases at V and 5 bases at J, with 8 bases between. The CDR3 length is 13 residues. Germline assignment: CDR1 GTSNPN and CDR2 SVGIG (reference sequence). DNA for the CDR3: TGTGCCTGGAGCCGATCCCATAATTCACCCCTCCACTTT. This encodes CAWSRSHNSPLHF. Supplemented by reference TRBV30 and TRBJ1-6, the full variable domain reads SQTIHQWPATLVQPVGSPLSLECTVEGTSNPNLYWYRQAAGRGLQLLFYSVGIGQISSEVPQNLSASRPQDRQFILSSKKLLLSDSGFYLCAWSRSHNSPLHFGNGTRLTVT.

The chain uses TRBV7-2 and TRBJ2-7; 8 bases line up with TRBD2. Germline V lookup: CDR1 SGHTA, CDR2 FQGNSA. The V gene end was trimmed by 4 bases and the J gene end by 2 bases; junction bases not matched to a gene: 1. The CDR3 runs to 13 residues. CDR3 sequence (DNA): TGTGCCAGCAGCTGGGGACTAGCCTACGAGCAGTACGTC. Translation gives CASSWGLAYEQYV.

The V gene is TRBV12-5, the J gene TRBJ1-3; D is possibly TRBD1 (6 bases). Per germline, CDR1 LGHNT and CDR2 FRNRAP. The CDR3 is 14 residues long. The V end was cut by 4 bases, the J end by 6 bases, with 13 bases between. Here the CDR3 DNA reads TGTGCTAGTGGTTCATCGCCGGGGGCAAACACCATATATTTT. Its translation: CASGSSPGANTIYF. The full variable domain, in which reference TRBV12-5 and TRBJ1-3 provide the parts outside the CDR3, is DARVTQTPRHKVTEMGQEVTMRCQPILGHNTVFWYRQTMMQGLELLAYFRNRAPLDDSGMPKDRFSAEMPDATLATLKIQPSEPRDSAVYFCASGSSPGANTIYFGEGSWLTVV.

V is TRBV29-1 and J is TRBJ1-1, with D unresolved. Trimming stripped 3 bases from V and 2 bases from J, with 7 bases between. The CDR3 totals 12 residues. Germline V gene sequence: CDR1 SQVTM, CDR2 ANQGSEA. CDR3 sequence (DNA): TGCAGCGTTGAGGACTTTAACACTGAAGCTTTCTTT. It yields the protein CSVEDFNTEAFF.

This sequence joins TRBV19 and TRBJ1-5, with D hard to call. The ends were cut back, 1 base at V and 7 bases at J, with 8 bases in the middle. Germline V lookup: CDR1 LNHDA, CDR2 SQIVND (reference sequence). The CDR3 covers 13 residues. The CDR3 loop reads CASSIVVRQPQHF. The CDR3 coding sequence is TGTGCCAGTAGTATAGTAGTGAGACAGCCCCAGCATTTT.

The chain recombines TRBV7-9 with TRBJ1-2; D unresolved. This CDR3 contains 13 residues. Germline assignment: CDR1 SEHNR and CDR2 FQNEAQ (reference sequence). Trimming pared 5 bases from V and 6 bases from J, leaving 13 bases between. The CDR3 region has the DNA TGTGCCAGCAGCCAGCCCCCACAGAATGGCTACACCTTC. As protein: CASSQPPQNGYTF.

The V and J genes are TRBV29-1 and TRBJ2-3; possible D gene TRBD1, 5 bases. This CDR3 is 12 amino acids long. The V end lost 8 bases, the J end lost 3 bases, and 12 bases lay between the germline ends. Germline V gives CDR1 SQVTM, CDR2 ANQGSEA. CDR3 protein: CSHRSQTDTQYF. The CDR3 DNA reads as TGCAGCCACAGGAGTCAGACAGATACGCAGTATTTT.

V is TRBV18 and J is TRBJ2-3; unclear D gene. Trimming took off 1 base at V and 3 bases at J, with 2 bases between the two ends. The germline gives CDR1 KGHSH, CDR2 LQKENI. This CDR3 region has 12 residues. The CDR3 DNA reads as TGTGCCAGCTCACCACAGACAGATACGCAGTATTTT. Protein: CASSPQTDTQYF.

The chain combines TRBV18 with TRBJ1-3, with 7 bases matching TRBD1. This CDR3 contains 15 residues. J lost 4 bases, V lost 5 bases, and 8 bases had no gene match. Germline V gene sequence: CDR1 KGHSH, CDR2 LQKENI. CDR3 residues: CASSSTGQKGNTIYF. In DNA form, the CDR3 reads TGTGCCAGCTCATCCACGGGACAGAAAGGAAACACCATATATTTT.

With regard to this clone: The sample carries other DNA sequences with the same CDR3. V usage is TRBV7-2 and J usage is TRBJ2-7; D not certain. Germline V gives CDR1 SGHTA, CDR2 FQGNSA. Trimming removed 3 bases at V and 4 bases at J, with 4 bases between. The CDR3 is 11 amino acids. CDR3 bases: TGTGCCAGCAGCTTGAGGTACGAGCAGTACTTC. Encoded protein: CASSLRYEQYF.

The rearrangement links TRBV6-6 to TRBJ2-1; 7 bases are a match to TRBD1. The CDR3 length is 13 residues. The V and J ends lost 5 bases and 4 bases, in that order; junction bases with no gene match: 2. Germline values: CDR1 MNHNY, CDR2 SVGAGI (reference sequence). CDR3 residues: CASSRDRYNEQFF. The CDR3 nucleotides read TGTGCCAGCAGTAGGGACAGATACAATGAGCAGTTCTTC.

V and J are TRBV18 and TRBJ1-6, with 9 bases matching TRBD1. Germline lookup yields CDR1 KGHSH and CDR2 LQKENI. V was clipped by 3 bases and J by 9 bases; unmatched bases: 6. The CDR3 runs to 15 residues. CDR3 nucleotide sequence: TGTGCCAGCTCACCGGGACAGGGATTGGGTTCACCCCTCCACTTT. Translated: CASSPGQGLGSPLHF.

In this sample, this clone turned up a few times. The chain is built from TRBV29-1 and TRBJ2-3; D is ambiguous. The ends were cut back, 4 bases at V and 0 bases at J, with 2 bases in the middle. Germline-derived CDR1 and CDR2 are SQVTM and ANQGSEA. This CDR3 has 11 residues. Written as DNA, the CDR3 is TGCAGCGTTGCCAGCACAGATACGCAGTATTTT. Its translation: CSVASTDTQYF.